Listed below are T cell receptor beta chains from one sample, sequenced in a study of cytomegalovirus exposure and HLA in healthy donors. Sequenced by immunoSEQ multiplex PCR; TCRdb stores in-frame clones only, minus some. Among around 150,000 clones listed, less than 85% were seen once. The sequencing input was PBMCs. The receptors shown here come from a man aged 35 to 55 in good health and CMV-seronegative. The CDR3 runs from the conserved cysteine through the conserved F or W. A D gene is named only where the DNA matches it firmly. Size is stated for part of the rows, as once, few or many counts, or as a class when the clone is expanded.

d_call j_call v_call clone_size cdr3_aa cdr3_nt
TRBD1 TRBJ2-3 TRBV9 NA CASSVGTGRATDTQYF TGTGCCAGCAGCGTGGGGACAGGGAGGGCGACAGATACGCAGTATTTT
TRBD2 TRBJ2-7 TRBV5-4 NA CASSLAAGVGYEQYF TGTGCCAGCAGCTTGGCTGCGGGGGTCGGCTACGAGCAGTACTTC
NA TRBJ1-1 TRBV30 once CAWVPWNTEAFF TGTGCCTGGGTCCCCTGGAACACTGAAGCTTTCTTT
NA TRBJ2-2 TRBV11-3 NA CASRRDNALTGELFF TGTGCCAGCAGACGGGACAACGCTCTCACCGGGGAGCTGTTTTTT
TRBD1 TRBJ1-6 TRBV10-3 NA CAISATTGDKGSPLHF TGTGCCATCAGTGCGACGACAGGGGATAAGGGTTCACCCCTCCACTTT
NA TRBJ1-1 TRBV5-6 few CASSLRGPFRMNAEAFF TGTGCCAGCAGCTTGAGGGGTCCCTTTAGGATGAACGCTGAAGCTTTCTTT
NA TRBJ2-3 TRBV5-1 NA CASGLDLGRDTQYF TGCGCCAGCGGCTTGGACCTTGGGAGGGATACGCAGTATTTT
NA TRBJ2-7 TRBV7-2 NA CASSLLASSYEQYF TGTGCCAGCAGCTTATTAGCCAGCTCCTACGAGCAGTACTTC
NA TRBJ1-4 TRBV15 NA CATSRDARGNEKLFF TGTGCCACCAGCAGAGACGCTCGGGGAAATGAAAAACTGTTTTTT
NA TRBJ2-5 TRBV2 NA CASSEARVVEQYF TGTGCCAGCAGTGAAGCAAGAGTGGTTGAGCAGTACTTC
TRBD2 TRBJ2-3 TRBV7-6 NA CASSLWGREDTQYF TGTGCCAGCAGCTTATGGGGGAGGGAGGATACGCAGTATTTT
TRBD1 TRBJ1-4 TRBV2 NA CASSGRGRAGEKLFF TGTGCCAGCAGTGGCAGGGGGCGTGCAGGGGAAAAACTGTTTTTT
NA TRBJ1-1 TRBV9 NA CASSSGDTEAFF TGTGCCAGCAGCTCTGGAGACACTGAAGCTTTCTTT
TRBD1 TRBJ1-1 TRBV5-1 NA CASSLRQGAGTEAFF TGCGCCAGCAGCCTACGACAGGGGGCGGGAACTGAAGCTTTCTTT
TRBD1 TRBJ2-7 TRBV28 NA CASRAGGIGYEQYF TGTGCCAGCAGAGCAGGGGGTATCGGCTACGAGCAGTACTTC